This T cell receptor beta chain stems from a study of post-analysis software for immune sequencing data. Whole-study findings and limits: Five or six TRBV segments, TRBV5-6, TRBV5-1 and TRBV20-1 among them, were found more frequent in patients than controls.

This clonotype was seen more than once but under ten times. Its specificity is not known. The CDR3 loop spans 13 amino acids. Trimming at V came to 8 bases and at J to 5 bases, leaving 7 bases not matched to a gene. Germline loops: CDR1 SQVTM, CDR2 ANQGSEA. TCR beta cDNA libraries included unique molecular identifiers. A single record per CDR3 protein comes from TCRdb applying MiXCR to the PCR reads. The sample records some 800,000 distinct CDR3 sequences, roughly 50% being singletons. Sequenced: blood. The gene calls are TRBV29-1 and TRBJ2-5; 11 bases match TRBD2. The receptor was isolated from a girl aged 10 to 17 with multiple sclerosis. The CDR3 loop reads CSILAGVRETQYF. CDR3 nucleotides: TGCAGCATACTAGCGGGAGTCAGGGAGACCCAGTACTTC.